The 30 T cell receptor beta chains given below trace back to one sample, sequenced in a study of T cells in Graves' hyperthyroidism and ophthalmopathy. The investigators amplified TCR beta CDR3 regions from RNA transcripts. An initial round of RT-PCR targeting the TCR CDR3 relied on the HTBI primer set. TCRdb fed the multiplex PCR reads into MiXCR, producing one record per CDR3 protein. The data hold nearly 250,000 distinct CDR3 sequences, with about 15% observed a single time. The sequenced sample consisted of blood. The receptors shown here come from a woman aged 18-35 years with Graves' ophthalmopathy.

This clonotype has a count of ten or more. CDR3 sequence reads: CASSLRLAGSSSYEQYF. The CDR3 nucleotides are TGCGCCAGCAGCTTGAGACTAGCGGGGTCGAGCTCCTACGAGCAGTACTTC. The genes are TRBV5-1 and TRBJ2-7; 11 bases line up with TRBD2. Germline CDR1 is SGHRS and CDR2 is YFSETQ. This CDR3 has 17 residues. The ends lost 1 base at V and 0 bases at J; junction bases unmatched: 6.

The chain employs TRBV28 and TRBJ2-5, with 11 bases identical to TRBD1. J gave up 6 bases and V 4 bases, and 7 bases lay outside the gene matches. In germline, CDR1 is MDHEN, CDR2 SYDVKM. The CDR3 is 15 residues long. The chain's CDR3 is CASSSLGTGGKTQYF. The DNA for the CDR3 is TGTGCCAGCAGTTCTCTCGGGACAGGGGGGAAGACCCAGTACTTC.

This chain connects TRBV30 to TRBJ2-5; D unclear. The CDR3 has 12 amino acids. Germline CDR1 is GTSNPN and CDR2 is SVGIG (reference sequence). The V end was cut by 1 base, the J end by 3 bases, with 6 bases between. The CDR3 sequence is CAWSAQKETQYF. Here the CDR3 DNA reads TGTGCCTGGAGTGCACAGAAAGAGACCCAGTACTTC.

This clonotype has only a few counts. The rearrangement uses TRBV20-1 and TRBJ1-5, with D possibly matching TRBD1 (6 bases). Germline CDR1 DFQATT, CDR2 SNEGSKA (reference sequence). CDR3 length: 18 residues. Trimming removed 3 bases at V and 0 bases at J, with 21 bases between. The CDR3 DNA is TGCAGTGCTAGGGCGGGGGCGATTCGGGGGCATAGCAATCAGCCCCAGCATTTT. Its translation: CSARAGAIRGHSNQPQHF.

This clonotype has a handful of counts. This may stem from a read error, because a much larger clone lies one nucleotide away. The chain has TRBV20-1 and TRBJ2-1, with TRBD2 identical over 9 bases. Germline V gene lookup returns CDR1 DFQATT and CDR2 SNEGSKA (reference sequence). Trimming at V came to 1 base and at J to 3 bases, leaving 1 base not matched to a gene. The CDR3 has 14 amino acids. Here the CDR3 DNA reads TGCAGTGCTAGAGGACTAGCGGACTACAATGAGCAGTTCTTC. It codes for CSARGLADYNEQFF.

This clonotype has ten or more counts. V is TRBV2 and J is TRBJ1-5; 8 bases align to TRBD1. This CDR3 region has 17 residues. The germline V gene has CDR1 SNHLY and CDR2 FYNNEI. V gave up 6 bases and J gave up 0 bases; unmatched junction bases: 10. The CDR3 DNA follows: TGTGCCAGCAGCGCCGGACAGGGAAGCTATAGCAATCAGCCCCAGCATTTT. This gives the protein CASSAGQGSYSNQPQHF.

This clonotype was counted at least ten times. The V gene is TRBV3-1, the J gene TRBJ2-1, with TRBD1 matching over 9 bases. The germline V gene encodes CDR1 LGHDT and CDR2 YNNKEL (reference sequence). The CDR3 is 16 residues long. V lost 1 base, J lost 5 bases, and 6 bases stayed unmatched. The CDR3 reads CASSQVLGTGNNEQFF. The DNA of the CDR3 is TGTGCCAGCAGCCAAGTCCTCGGGACAGGGAACAATGAGCAGTTCTTC.

This clonotype was seen at least ten times. The chain joins TRBV20-1 to TRBJ1-2, with a possible D match to TRBD1 (5 bases). Germline CDR1 DFQATT, CDR2 SNEGSKA (reference sequence). V lost 5 bases and J lost 5, with 18 bases in between. The CDR3 is 14 amino acids. This CDR3 reads CSAGATGDSYGYTF. The CDR3 DNA sequence: TGCAGTGCTGGGGCTACAGGCGACTCTTATGGCTACACCTTC.

This clonotype was found many times. The rearrangement uses TRBV7-8 and TRBJ2-7; D is perhaps TRBD1 or TRBD2 (7 bases each). Germline V gives CDR1 SGHVS, CDR2 FQNEAQ. The germline V and J ends were trimmed by 5 bases and 5 bases, with 22 bases remaining between them. This CDR3 is built from 16 residues. The CDR3 bases are TGTGCCAGCAGCGCTCGGGGGGACAGCCGGCGGAACGAGCAGTACTTC. It encodes CASSARGDSRRNEQYF.

At least ten counts were recorded for this clonotype. The chain combines TRBV9 with TRBJ2-1; no clear D gene. The CDR3 covers 14 residues. Germline-derived CDR1 and CDR2 are SGDLS and YYNGEE. The V gene lost 0 bases and the J gene lost 7 bases, with 11 bases spanning the gap. The CDR3 loop reads CASSVATATNEQFF. The CDR3 bases are TGTGCCAGCAGCGTAGCAACAGCTACTAATGAGCAGTTCTTC.

As concerns this clonotype: A much bigger clone sits one base away, suggesting this may be a read error. This rearrangement joins TRBV6-1 to TRBJ2-7, with TRBD2 matching over 12 bases. Germline V lookup: CDR1 MNHNS, CDR2 SASEGT. This CDR3 has 15 amino acids. This chain's CDR3 is CASTLGLAGSTKQHF. CDR3 DNA sequence: TGTGCCAGCACCTTAGGACTAGCGGGATCTACGAAGCAGCACTTC.

This clonotype was recorded many times. V and J are TRBV7-2 and TRBJ2-1; D not certain. The CDR3 runs to 16 residues. Between the trimmed V and J ends, which lost 2 bases and 0 bases, there was a span of 11 bases. Germline-derived CDR1 and CDR2 are SGHTA and FQGNSA. CDR3 sequence (DNA): TGTGCCAGCAGCTTAAGGCGGCAGAGCTCCTACAATGAGCAGTTCTTC. Protein sequence: CASSLRRQSSYNEQFF.

The rearrangement joins TRBV7-2 to TRBJ2-1, with 9 positions matching TRBD2. V trimming: 5 bases; J trimming: 7 bases; junction bases outside the gene matches: 6. This CDR3 region has 14 residues. Germline values: CDR1 SGHTA, CDR2 FQGNSA. The CDR3 sequence: CASSQASGKNEQFF. The CDR3 nucleotides read TGTGCCAGCAGCCAGGCTAGCGGGAAAAATGAGCAGTTCTTC.

This clonotype has a count of ten or more. V is TRBV10-3 and J is TRBJ1-1; 10 bases are a match to TRBD1. V shed 4 bases, J shed 5 bases, and the junction held 7 bases outside the gene matches. The germline V gene has CDR1 ENHRY and CDR2 SYGVKD. The CDR3 totals 15 residues. As DNA, the CDR3 is TGTGCCATCAGTGCTATTGGGACAGGGGAAACTGAAGCTTTCTTT. This sequence encodes CAISAIGTGETEAFF.

This clonotype was picked up many times. The genes are TRBV7-2 and TRBJ2-2; D uncertain. Looked up from germline, CDR1 is SGHTA and CDR2 is FQGNSA. There are 16 residues in the CDR3. Trimming took 6 bases from V and 5 from J, leaving 19 bases between them. The DNA of the CDR3 is TGTGCCAGCAGAGAACGACATACCCACGGGACCGGGGAGCTGTTTTTT. This translates into CASRERHTHGTGELFF.

Many counts were recorded for this clonotype. The chain recombines TRBV5-4 with TRBJ2-1, with no clear D. The germline V gene encodes CDR1 SGHNT and CDR2 YYREEE (reference sequence). CDR3 length equals 15 residues. Trimming pared 0 bases from V and 1 base from J, leaving 8 bases between. The CDR3, as DNA: TGTGCCAGCAGCTTGGACAGCGATTCCTACAATGAGCAGTTCTTC. Encoded protein: CASSLDSDSYNEQFF.

The table lists this clonotype with many counts. The chain couples TRBV27 to TRBJ2-7, with D unresolved. The CDR3 spans 13 residues. Trimming took 8 bases from V and 1 from J, leaving 12 bases between them. Germline V gives CDR1 MNHEY, CDR2 SMNVEV (reference sequence). In DNA form, the CDR3 reads TGTGCCAGCTGGCCGTGGGGTTCCTACGAGCAGTACTTC. The encoded protein is CASWPWGSYEQYF.

J is TRBJ2-5 and V is TRBV7-8; TRBD2 is a possible D gene (6 bases). Germline CDR1 and CDR2: SGHVS and FQNEAQ. Trimming took off 4 bases at V and 2 bases at J, with 11 bases between the two ends. The CDR3 runs 14 residues. CDR3 DNA: TGTGCCAGCAGCTACGGGAGTCCTCAAGAGACCCAGTACTTC. Its protein is CASSYGSPQETQYF.

Turning to this clonotype: A read error is possible here, since a much larger clone lies one base away. A read error is likely, as this CDR3 ends without the conserved phenylalanine or tryptophan. The rearrangement uses TRBV29-1 and TRBJ2-7; weak D call: TRBD1 (5 bases). This CDR3 is built from 15 residues. V lost 1 base to trimming and J lost 3 bases, with 16 bases between them. Germline CDR1 is SQVTM and CDR2 is ANQGSEA. As DNA, the CDR3 is TGCAGCGTTGAAGGGTCTTGGCAAGGGGTCTACGAGCAGTACCTC. It yields the protein CSVEGSWQGVYEQYL.

This clonotype was detected ten times or more. V and J are TRBV20-1 and TRBJ1-3, with a possible D match to TRBD1 (6 bases). Trimming pared 2 bases from V and 3 bases from J, leaving 17 bases between. This CDR3 has 16 residues. The V gene's germline CDR1 is DFQATT and CDR2 SNEGSKA (reference sequence). This chain's CDR3 is CSARRSSGAGGNTIYF. CDR3 coding DNA: TGCAGTGCTAGACGGAGTTCGGGGGCAGGTGGAAACACCATATATTTT.

This clonotype was observed at least ten times. This chain connects TRBV10-1 to TRBJ1-1; D is unresolved. Per germline, CDR1 WNHNN and CDR2 SYGVQD (reference sequence). The length of the CDR3 is 12 residues. Trimming shortened V by 3 bases and J by 0 bases, and 2 bases separated the two germline ends. CDR3 protein: CASSDLNTEAFF. The CDR3 nucleotides are TGCGCCAGCAGTGATCTGAACACTGAAGCTTTCTTT.

This clonotype was picked up a small number of times. A much more abundant neighbour one base away suggests this may be a read error. The chain couples TRBV5-1 to TRBJ2-7, with a possible D match to TRBD1 (5 bases). Trimming cost V 1 base and J 2 bases, with 10 bases left between them. Germline CDR1 is SGHRS and CDR2 is YFSETQ. This CDR3 has 14 amino acids. The CDR3 DNA reads as TGCGCCAGCAGCTTGTGGGGCCCGGCCTACGAGCAGTACTTC. As protein: CASSLWGPAYEQYF.

This rearrangement joins TRBV19 to TRBJ1-5; perhaps TRBD1 as D (6 bases). The V gene lost 6 bases and the J gene lost 0 bases, with 12 bases spanning the gap. The CDR3 spans 15 residues. The germline gives CDR1 LNHDA, CDR2 SQIVND (reference sequence). The CDR3 spells CASRPDRSSNQPQHF. CDR3 sequence (DNA): TGTGCCAGTAGACCAGACAGGAGTAGCAATCAGCCCCAGCATTTT.

This clonotype was detected ten times or more. The gene calls are TRBV11-2 and TRBJ1-5; D gene uncertain. The ends were cut back, 1 base at V and 6 bases at J, with 10 bases in the middle. The CDR3 runs 14 residues. Germline CDR1 SGHAT, CDR2 FQNNGV. In nucleotides, the CDR3 is TGTGCCAGCAGCTTAGTTAACAGCGGTCAGCCCCAGCATTTT. The encoded protein is CASSLVNSGQPQHF. The variable domain in full, with the rest retrieved from reference TRBV11-2 and TRBJ1-5, is EAGVAQSPRYKIIEKRQSVAFWCNPISGHATLYWYQQILGQGPKLLIQFQNNGVVDDSQLPKDRFSAERLKGVDSTLKIQPAKLEDSAVYLCASSLVNSGQPQHFGDGTRLSIL.

This clonotype was recorded many times. The rearrangement links TRBV18 to TRBJ1-3, with unresolved D. The germline V gene encodes CDR1 KGHSH and CDR2 LQKENI. CDR3 size: 15 residues. Trimming shortened V by 0 bases and J by 2 bases, and 8 bases separated the two germline ends. DNA of the CDR3: TGTGCCAGCTCACCACCCGGGATAGCTGGAAACACCATATATTTT. It specifies CASSPPGIAGNTIYF.

This clonotype was seen many times. Its ends do not fully match the called genes, so a read error is possible. The V and J genes are TRBV12-3 or TRBV12-4 and TRBJ2-7; TRBD2 matches at 11 bases. This CDR3 has 14 amino acids. CDR3 in DNA: TGTGCCAGCAGTCTAGCGGGAGGAAACCTCGAGCAGTACTTC. This translates into CASSLAGGNLEQYF.

The table lists this clonotype with many counts. This chain connects TRBV30 to TRBJ2-7; 7 positions agree with TRBD1. V lost 1 base to trimming and J lost 3 bases; unmatched junction nucleotides: 0. The germline V gene has CDR1 GTSNPN and CDR2 SVGIG (reference sequence). The CDR3 is made up of 12 amino acids. The CDR3 protein is CAWSGQGYEQYF. DNA of the CDR3: TGTGCCTGGAGTGGACAGGGCTACGAGCAGTACTTC.

This clonotype was seen ten or more times. This rearrangement joins TRBV6-6 to TRBJ2-1, with a weak D call TRBD1 (6 bases). The V end lost 0 bases, the J end lost 8 bases, and 17 bases lay between the germline ends. CDR3 length: 16 residues. Germline V gene data show CDR1 as MNHNY and CDR2 as SVGAGI (reference sequence). The CDR3 spells CASSYSIPGVSHEQFF. As DNA, the CDR3 is TGTGCCAGCAGTTACTCAATCCCAGGGGTTTCGCATGAGCAGTTCTTC.

This clonotype was detected ten times or more. This chain connects TRBV7-8 to TRBJ2-7; 7 bases line up with TRBD1. The V gene's germline CDR1 is SGHVS and CDR2 FQNEAQ. The CDR3 spans 16 residues. V shed 3 bases, J shed 0 bases, and the junction held 8 bases outside the gene matches. Written as DNA, the CDR3 is TGTGCCAGCAGCTTTAACCGGGACAGAGGCTCCTACGAGCAGTACTTC. Encoded protein: CASSFNRDRGSYEQYF.

This clonotype has a handful of counts. A much larger clone lies a single base off, so this may be a read error. The chain couples TRBV7-9 to TRBJ1-1, with a tentative D call TRBD1 (5 bases). Per germline, CDR1 SEHNR and CDR2 FQNEAQ (reference sequence). CDR3 length: 16 amino acids. CDR3 in amino acids: CASSRGQGLMNTETFF. The CDR3 DNA is TGTGCCAGCAGCCGCGGTCAGGGTCTCATGAACACTGAAACTTTCTTT. Supplemented by reference TRBV7-9 and TRBJ1-1, the full variable domain reads DTGVSQNPRHKITKRGQNVTFRCDPISEHNRLYWYRQTLGQGPEFLTYFQNEAQLEKSRLLSDRFSAERPKGSFSTLEIQRTEQGDSAMYLCASSRGQGLMNTETFFGQGTRLTVV.